This entry features one T cell receptor beta chain sequence. CDR3 length: 15 amino acids. Germline CDR1 and CDR2: LGHDT and YNNKEL (reference sequence). V lost 0 bases and J 2 bases, leaving 10 bases between the germline ends. Here immunoSEQ multiplex PCR was the method, and the copy in TCRdb shows in-frame clones only, minus some. The sample gives about 250,000 clones, about four fifths of which show up once; about 3.8% is in the top ten. This entry is derived from a study of blood T cell repertoires in COVID-19. About the research overall: There were acute and convalescent COVID-19 samples, and they came from the United States, Italy and Spain. PBMCs, B-cell-depleted T cells, or T cells were the source of the cDNA or gDNA that made up the material.

This TCR was sampled from a woman aged 40-49 years who had been exposed to COVID-19. Sequenced material: PBMCs or T cells enriched from blood (not recorded which). The chain couples TRBV3-1 (or the pseudogene TRBV3-2) to TRBJ2-5; possibly TRBD2 for D (5 bases). The CDR3 bases are TGTGCCAGCAGCCAAGAGGCAGCGGTTCAAGAGACCCAGTACTTC. Amino acids: CASSQEAAVQETQYF.